Presented here are 9 T cell receptor beta chains from one specimen sequenced in a study of blood T cells in healthy people across ages. Sample-barcoded 5' priming and a J-beta primer mix drove a second PCR of 7 to 11 cycles. TCRdb called the 5' RACE reads again in MiXCR, with one record for every CDR3 protein. This table has about 1.4 million distinct CDR3 sequences, around 59% appearing once. The sequencing input was blood. Every receptor here comes from a man aged 18 to 35 in good health.

The chain recombines TRBV15 with TRBJ1-1; tentatively, D is TRBD1 (6 bases). The germline CDR1 and CDR2 sequences are LNHNV and YYDKDF (reference sequence). Trimming removed 7 bases from V and 0 bases from J, with 18 bases in between. This CDR3 is 16 amino acids long. CDR3 sequence (DNA): TGTGCCACCACCCGTGGGGTACAGGGCCTGAACACTGAAGCTTTCTTT. Encoded protein: CATTRGVQGLNTEAFF.

The chain employs TRBV3-1 and TRBJ2-7; a possible D gene is TRBD1 (6 bases). Trimming removed 3 bases at V and 0 bases at J, with 18 bases between. CDR3 length: 17 amino acids. CDR1 LGHDT and CDR2 YNNKEL come from the germline V gene (reference sequence). The CDR3 DNA sequence: TGTGCCAGCAGCCACGATATAGTTTGGGGGCTCTCCTACGAGCAGTACTTC. It encodes CASSHDIVWGLSYEQYF.

The rearrangement joins TRBV18 to TRBJ2-7, with a tentative D call TRBD2 (5 bases). This CDR3 has 15 residues. Germline V gene data show CDR1 as KGHSH and CDR2 as LQKENI. V lost 6 bases to trimming and J lost 0 bases, with 15 bases between them. The DNA of the CDR3 is TGTGCCAGCTCCCCCCGTAAGAGGGACTCCTACGAGCAGTACTTC. It encodes CASSPRKRDSYEQYF.

This sequence joins TRBV29-1 and TRBJ1-1; TRBD1 might be the D (6 bases). Germline loops: CDR1 SQVTM, CDR2 ANQGSEA. Trimming took off 6 bases at V and 7 bases at J, with 9 bases between the two ends. CDR3 size: 10 residues. In nucleotides, the CDR3 is TGCAGCGTAGGAGGGGGTGAAGCTTTCTTT. This gives the protein CSVGGGEAFF.

The CDR3 loop is CASSSHGLDTDTQYF. The CDR3 bases are TGCGCCAGCAGCTCCCACGGACTAGACACAGATACGCAGTATTTT. The V call is TRBV5-1, the J call TRBJ2-3, with 7 bases fitting TRBD2. Germline values: CDR1 SGHRS, CDR2 YFSETQ. V was pared by 3 bases and J by 2 bases, with 6 bases of the junction left unmatched. The CDR3 is 15 amino acids. Variable domain in full (rest from reference TRBV5-1 and TRBJ2-3): KAGVTQTPRYLIKTRGQQVTLSCSPISGHRSVSWYQQTPGQGLQFLFEYFSETQRNKGNFPGRFSGRQFSNSRSEMNVSTLELGDSALYLCASSSHGLDTDTQYFGPGTRLTVL.

This rearrangement joins TRBV20-1 to TRBJ1-1; possible D gene TRBD1, 6 bases. The CDR3 consists of 12 residues. From germline, CDR1 is DFQATT and CDR2 SNEGSKA (reference sequence). V was trimmed by 1 base and J by 11 bases, leaving 14 bases between them. The CDR3 loop is CSARGVQGGAFF. CDR3 nucleotide sequence: TGCAGTGCTAGAGGCGTACAGGGCGGGGCTTTCTTT.

The rearrangement uses TRBV29-1 and TRBJ2-2, with TRBD2 identical over 7 bases. The V segment lost 4 bases and the J segment 3 bases; nucleotides outside the gene matches: 5. The CDR3 totals 14 residues. CDR1 SQVTM and CDR2 ANQGSEA come from the germline V gene. The CDR3: CSVGGSDDTGELFF. The CDR3 region has the DNA TGCAGCGTTGGCGGGAGCGATGACACCGGGGAGCTGTTTTTT.

The rearrangement joins TRBV4-2 to TRBJ2-3; TRBD2 agrees at 7 bases. The length of the CDR3 is 17 residues. Per the germline V gene, CDR1 is LGHNA and CDR2 is YNFKEQ. With 7 bases clipped from V and 2 bases from J, the junction kept 15 bases outside the gene matches. DNA for the CDR3: TGTGCCAGCACCCCGGTAATGGGAGGGATTTACACAGATACGCAGTATTTT. The encoded protein is CASTPVMGGIYTDTQYF.

This clonotype was picked up a small number of times. This chain joins TRBV6-6 and TRBJ1-2; no reliable D call. Germline-derived CDR1 and CDR2 are MNHNY and SVGAGI (reference sequence). Deletions cut 9 bases from V and 1 base from J, with 9 bases between. This CDR3 has 12 amino acids. CDR3 protein: CASQTVNYGYTF. The CDR3, as DNA: TGTGCCAGTCAGACTGTTAACTATGGCTACACCTTC.